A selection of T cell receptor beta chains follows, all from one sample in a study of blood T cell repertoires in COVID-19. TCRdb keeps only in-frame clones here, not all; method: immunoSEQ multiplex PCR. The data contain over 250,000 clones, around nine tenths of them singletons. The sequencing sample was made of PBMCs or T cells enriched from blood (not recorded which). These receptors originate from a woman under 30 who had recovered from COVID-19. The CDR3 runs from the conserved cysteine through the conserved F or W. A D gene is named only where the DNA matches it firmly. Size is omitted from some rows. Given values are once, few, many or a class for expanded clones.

CDR3nt: TGTGCCAGCAGCTCCCGAGGAGCGGGGGATTGGACCGAGCAGTACTTC; CDR3aa: CASSSRGAGDWTEQYF; j_gene: TRBJ2-7; abundance: once; d_gene: TRBD2; v_gene: TRBV11-2
CDR3nt: TGTGCCAGCAGCCAAGGTCAAGGGGTCGTCTATGAGCAGTTCTTC; CDR3aa: CASSQGQGVVYEQFF; j_gene: TRBJ2-1; abundance: -; d_gene: -; v_gene: TRBV3-1/TRBV3-2
CDR3nt: TGTGCCAGCAGTTTGATTGGCGGGACTCTTGAAGGCTACACCTTC; CDR3aa: CASSLIGGTLEGYTF; j_gene: TRBJ1-2; abundance: -; d_gene: -; v_gene: TRBV27
CDR3nt: TGTGCCAGCAGCGCCTTGGCGGGACAGCCTCGGGAAAAACTGTTTTTT; CDR3aa: CASSALAGQPREKLFF; j_gene: TRBJ1-4; abundance: -; d_gene: TRBD1; v_gene: TRBV9
CDR3nt: TGTGCTAGTGGTTTGTCTAGCGGGAGATCTAGGGATTACCAAGAGACCCAGTACTTC; CDR3aa: CASGLSSGRSRDYQETQYF; j_gene: TRBJ2-5; abundance: -; d_gene: TRBD2; v_gene: TRBV12-5
CDR3nt: TGCGCCAGCAGCCAAGAACGGGGTCGGGCTTTGAACACTGAAGCTTTCTTT; CDR3aa: CASSQERGRALNTEAFF; j_gene: TRBJ1-1; abundance: -; d_gene: -; v_gene: TRBV4-1
CDR3nt: TGTGCCAGCAGTTTGCTCGCGGGAGGAGATACGCAGTATTTT; CDR3aa: CASSLLAGGDTQYF; j_gene: TRBJ2-3; abundance: -; d_gene: TRBD2; v_gene: TRBV27
CDR3nt: TGTGCCAGCAGTTGGGCGTTGGAGCAGTACTTC; CDR3aa: CASSWALEQYF; j_gene: TRBJ2-7; abundance: -; d_gene: -; v_gene: TRBV28
CDR3nt: TGTGCCAGCAGACTAGCGGATTCCTACGAGCAGTACTTC; CDR3aa: CASRLADSYEQYF; j_gene: TRBJ2-7; abundance: -; d_gene: TRBD2; v_gene: TRBV2
CDR3nt: TGTGCCAGCAGCGTCCGGGACAGGGGACCCCACGAGCAGTACTTC; CDR3aa: CASSVRDRGPHEQYF; j_gene: TRBJ2-7; abundance: -; d_gene: TRBD1; v_gene: TRBV5-4
CDR3nt: TGTGCCAGCAGGTCCGGTGCAGAGACCCAGTACTTC; CDR3aa: CASRSGAETQYF; j_gene: TRBJ2-5; abundance: -; d_gene: -; v_gene: TRBV5-6
CDR3nt: TGCAGCGTTGAAGAGGGTAGCGGGCACCAGGATACGCAGTATTTT; CDR3aa: CSVEEGSGHQDTQYF; j_gene: TRBJ2-3; abundance: -; d_gene: TRBD2; v_gene: TRBV29-1
CDR3nt: TGTGCCAGCAAGGGGTGGCGGGGTTATTCAGATACGCAGTATTTT; CDR3aa: CASKGWRGYSDTQYF; j_gene: TRBJ2-3; abundance: once; d_gene: -; v_gene: TRBV11-3
CDR3nt: TGTGCCTGGAGGGGAGAAGTGGACGGGGAGCTGTTTTTT; CDR3aa: CAWRGEVDGELFF; j_gene: TRBJ2-2; abundance: -; d_gene: -; v_gene: TRBV30
CDR3nt: TGTGCCAGCAGTCCCGGACGGGATGATCAGCCCCAGCATTTT; CDR3aa: CASSPGRDDQPQHF; j_gene: TRBJ1-5; abundance: few; d_gene: -; v_gene: TRBV28
CDR3nt: TGTGCCAGCAGCTTGGGACTAGCGGGCATCTCCTACGAGCAGTACTTC; CDR3aa: CASSLGLAGISYEQYF; j_gene: TRBJ2-7; abundance: -; d_gene: TRBD2; v_gene: TRBV5-5
CDR3nt: TGCGCCAGCAGCTTTCCGGGGGAAGATGAAGCTTTCTTT; CDR3aa: CASSFPGEDEAFF; j_gene: TRBJ1-1; abundance: -; d_gene: -; v_gene: TRBV5-1
CDR3nt: TGTGCCAGCAGTAACCAGGGGAGTCAGCCCCAGCATTTT; CDR3aa: CASSNQGSQPQHF; j_gene: TRBJ1-5; abundance: -; d_gene: -; v_gene: TRBV6-5
CDR3nt: TGTGCCAGCAGCTTTGACACACTGAACACTGAAGCTTTCTTT; CDR3aa: CASSFDTLNTEAFF; j_gene: TRBJ1-1; abundance: -; d_gene: -; v_gene: TRBV5-4
CDR3nt: TGTGCCAGCTCGGACGTCGGGGTCACCGGGGAGCTGTTTTTT; CDR3aa: CASSDVGVTGELFF; j_gene: TRBJ2-2; abundance: -; d_gene: -; v_gene: TRBV2
CDR3nt: TGTGCCAGCAGCCGGACTAGTCGTGCTGAGCAGTTCTTC; CDR3aa: CASSRTSRAEQFF; j_gene: TRBJ2-1; abundance: -; d_gene: TRBD2; v_gene: TRBV12-3/TRBV12-4
CDR3nt: TGTGCCATTGGGACAGGGGGCATGAACACTGAAGCTTTCTTT; CDR3aa: CAIGTGGMNTEAFF; j_gene: TRBJ1-1; abundance: -; d_gene: TRBD1; v_gene: TRBV10-3
CDR3nt: TGTGCCAGCAGCTTAACGTCCTACATACGGGGAGAGTACTACAATGAGCAGTTCTTC; CDR3aa: CASSLTSYIRGEYYNEQFF; j_gene: TRBJ2-1; abundance: -; d_gene: -; v_gene: TRBV7-9
CDR3nt: TGTGCCAGCAGCTTAGTTGTGTCGGCGGTCACTCAGAACTACGAGCAGTACTTC; CDR3aa: CASSLVVSAVTQNYEQYF; j_gene: TRBJ2-7; abundance: -; d_gene: -; v_gene: TRBV7-2
CDR3nt: TGTGCCAGCAGCAGAACAGGGTATGATGAGCAGTTCTTC; CDR3aa: CASSRTGYDEQFF; j_gene: TRBJ2-1; abundance: once; d_gene: -; v_gene: TRBV5-5
CDR3nt: TGTGCCAGCAGCTTATGGGACAGGGAAGCTTTCTTT; CDR3aa: CASSLWDREAFF; j_gene: TRBJ1-1; abundance: -; d_gene: TRBD1; v_gene: TRBV7-8
CDR3nt: TGTGCCAGCAGCCCGCCCGGGGGGGAATCCTACAATGAGCAGTTCTTC; CDR3aa: CASSPPGGESYNEQFF; j_gene: TRBJ2-1; abundance: -; d_gene: TRBD2; v_gene: TRBV7-9
CDR3nt: TGTGCCAGCAGCCAAGATTTCGCGGCCCACTATGGCTACACCTTC; CDR3aa: CASSQDFAAHYGYTF; j_gene: TRBJ1-2; abundance: -; d_gene: -; v_gene: TRBV3-1/TRBV3-2
CDR3nt: TGTGCCAGCAGCCATGGACCGGGAGGGCCAGGATACAATGAGCAGTTCTTC; CDR3aa: CASSHGPGGPGYNEQFF; j_gene: TRBJ2-1; abundance: -; d_gene: TRBD2; v_gene: TRBV3-1/TRBV3-2
CDR3nt: TGTGCCAGCAGCCAATTAGCGGGGGCACAGAATACGCAGTATTTT; CDR3aa: CASSQLAGAQNTQYF; j_gene: TRBJ2-3; abundance: -; d_gene: TRBD2; v_gene: TRBV16
CDR3nt: TGCAGCGTTGATTTCGGGGCTAGCGGAGTCCAAGAGACCCAGTACTTC; CDR3aa: CSVDFGASGVQETQYF; j_gene: TRBJ2-5; abundance: few; d_gene: TRBD2; v_gene: TRBV29-1
CDR3nt: TGTGCCAGCAGCTCCGGGACAGAGTACACTGAAGCTTTCTTT; CDR3aa: CASSSGTEYTEAFF; j_gene: TRBJ1-1; abundance: -; d_gene: TRBD1; v_gene: TRBV27
CDR3nt: TGTGCCAGCAGTCTCAGGGGTCCCATGAACACTGAAGCTTTCTTT; CDR3aa: CASSLRGPMNTEAFF; j_gene: TRBJ1-1; abundance: -; d_gene: -; v_gene: TRBV6-5
CDR3nt: TGTGCCAGCAGAAAAACAGGGTGGGATGAAGCTTTCTTT; CDR3aa: CASRKTGWDEAFF; j_gene: TRBJ1-1; abundance: -; d_gene: -; v_gene: TRBV27
CDR3nt: TGTGCCAGTAGTATAGGTTGGGAGGACGAGCAGTTCTTC; CDR3aa: CASSIGWEDEQFF; j_gene: TRBJ2-1; abundance: -; d_gene: -; v_gene: TRBV19
CDR3nt: TGTGCCAGCAGCCCTTCCGTGAGGACAGGAGCCTACGAGCAGTACTTC; CDR3aa: CASSPSVRTGAYEQYF; j_gene: TRBJ2-7; abundance: -; d_gene: TRBD1; v_gene: TRBV5-4
CDR3nt: TGCGCCAGTGTGGGGAGGGCCTCCTACAATGAGCAGTTCTTC; CDR3aa: CASVGRASYNEQFF; j_gene: TRBJ2-1; abundance: -; d_gene: TRBD2; v_gene: TRBV10-2
CDR3nt: TGTGCCAGCAGTGAACCCGTAAATGAGCAGTTCTTC; CDR3aa: CASSEPVNEQFF; j_gene: TRBJ2-1; abundance: -; d_gene: -; v_gene: TRBV6-1
CDR3nt: TGTGCCAGCAGCCTTAGCGGGAGTACGGCCTACGAGCAGTACTTC; CDR3aa: CASSLSGSTAYEQYF; j_gene: TRBJ2-7; abundance: -; d_gene: TRBD2; v_gene: TRBV7-6
CDR3nt: TGTGCCAGCAGCGTTCGACGTCAGGGGGCCCACACCGGGGAGCTGTTTTTT; CDR3aa: CASSVRRQGAHTGELFF; j_gene: TRBJ2-2; abundance: -; d_gene: TRBD1; v_gene: TRBV7-9
CDR3nt: TGCGCCAGCAGCTGGGCGACAGGAGGAGATCTGAACACTGAAGCTTTCTTT; CDR3aa: CASSWATGGDLNTEAFF; j_gene: TRBJ1-1; abundance: -; d_gene: -; v_gene: TRBV5-1
CDR3nt: TGCGCCAGCAGCCAGAGTAAGTCCTACGAGCAGTACTTC; CDR3aa: CASSQSKSYEQYF; j_gene: TRBJ2-7; abundance: -; d_gene: -; v_gene: TRBV4-1
CDR3nt: TGTGCCAGCAGCCCAAGGACAGGGGTTGGCTACACCTTC; CDR3aa: CASSPRTGVGYTF; j_gene: TRBJ1-2; abundance: -; d_gene: TRBD1; v_gene: TRBV7-8
CDR3nt: TGTGCCATCAGGGCCGGGACTAGCGGCTACGAGCAGTACTTC; CDR3aa: CAIRAGTSGYEQYF; j_gene: TRBJ2-7; abundance: -; d_gene: TRBD2; v_gene: TRBV10-3
CDR3nt: TGTGCCACTCCAAAGACGGGACAGGGAAAAAAAACCCAGCATTTT; CDR3aa: CATPKTGQGKKTQHF; j_gene: TRBJ1-5; abundance: -; d_gene: TRBD1; v_gene: TRBV15
CDR3nt: TGTGCCTGTGACAGGGGCCAAGAGACCCAGTACTTC; CDR3aa: CACDRGQETQYF; j_gene: TRBJ2-5; abundance: -; d_gene: TRBD1; v_gene: TRBV30
CDR3nt: TGTGCCAGCAGGATACTCCCGGGCACCGGGGAGCTGTTTTTT; CDR3aa: CASRILPGTGELFF; j_gene: TRBJ2-2; abundance: -; d_gene: -; v_gene: TRBV25-1
CDR3nt: TGTGCCAGTTCCCGACTAAGCAAAGGGGAGACCCAGTACTTC; CDR3aa: CASSRLSKGETQYF; j_gene: TRBJ2-5; abundance: -; d_gene: -; v_gene: TRBV27
CDR3nt: TGTGCCAGCAGACTAGCGGGAGGCTACGAGCAGTACTTC; CDR3aa: CASRLAGGYEQYF; j_gene: TRBJ2-7; abundance: -; d_gene: TRBD2; v_gene: TRBV27
CDR3nt: TGCAGCGTTAAGGGAGGGGAGGGCTACGAGCAGTACTTC; CDR3aa: CSVKGGEGYEQYF; j_gene: TRBJ2-7; abundance: -; d_gene: TRBD2; v_gene: TRBV29-1
CDR3nt: TGTGCCAGCAGCGCCTTCTCGGGTCAGCCCCAGCATTTT; CDR3aa: CASSAFSGQPQHF; j_gene: TRBJ1-5; abundance: -; d_gene: -; v_gene: TRBV28
CDR3nt: TGTGCCAGCAGCTCGGGACTAGCGGGAACCTACGAGCAGTACTTC; CDR3aa: CASSSGLAGTYEQYF; j_gene: TRBJ2-7; abundance: few; d_gene: TRBD2; v_gene: TRBV7-6
CDR3nt: TGTGCCACCAGCCGGGACAGGGGTGCAGATACGCAGTATTTT; CDR3aa: CATSRDRGADTQYF; j_gene: TRBJ2-3; abundance: -; d_gene: TRBD1; v_gene: TRBV15
CDR3nt: TGTGCCCTCTCGCAGGGAAGTCGGACTGAAGCTTTCTTT; CDR3aa: CALSQGSRTEAFF; j_gene: TRBJ1-1; abundance: -; d_gene: -; v_gene: TRBV30
CDR3nt: TGTGCCAGCAGTTTAAGACGGTCGGGTTCACCCCTCCACTTT; CDR3aa: CASSLRRSGSPLHF; j_gene: TRBJ1-6; abundance: -; d_gene: -; v_gene: TRBV28
CDR3nt: TGTGCCAGGGCGGGCGGGAACACCGGGGAGCTGTTTTTT; CDR3aa: CARAGGNTGELFF; j_gene: TRBJ2-2; abundance: -; d_gene: -; v_gene: TRBV11-3
CDR3nt: TGTGCCAGCAGTGATCGGCAAGGGGGCACAGATACGCAGTATTTT; CDR3aa: CASSDRQGGTDTQYF; j_gene: TRBJ2-3; abundance: -; d_gene: -; v_gene: TRBV2